A single sample gave rise to the 29 T cell receptor beta chains below, sequenced in a study of blood T cell repertoires in COVID-19. TCRdb keeps only in-frame clones here, not all; method: immunoSEQ multiplex PCR. This sample has some 130,000 clones, with 80% to 90% found just once. The sample consisted of peripheral blood. The origin of the receptors is a man in his sixties with active or convalescent COVID-19.

The chain has TRBV7-2 and TRBJ2-2, with TRBD2 identical over 12 bases. CDR1 is SGHTA, CDR2 FQGNSA, per germline. With 5 bases clipped from V and 3 bases from J, the junction kept 7 bases outside the gene matches. The CDR3 has 17 residues. The CDR3 loop reads CASSPPSGRAHTGELFF. CDR3 nucleotides: TGTGCCAGCAGCCCACCTAGCGGGAGGGCCCACACCGGGGAGCTGTTTTTT.

This chain uses TRBV2 with TRBJ2-7; 13 nucleotides agree with TRBD2. V lost 5 bases and J lost 2; bases outside the gene matches: 3. The CDR3 has 15 residues. Germline CDR1 is SNHLY and CDR2 is FYNNEI. CDR3: CASSSTSGGAYEQYF. The CDR3 DNA reads as TGTGCCAGCAGTTCTACTAGCGGGGGGGCCTACGAGCAGTACTTC.

J is TRBJ1-5 and V is TRBV7-3; TRBD1 matches at 8 bases. CDR3 size: 17 residues. The ends lost 2 bases at V and 1 base at J; junction bases unmatched: 7. The germline V gene encodes CDR1 SGHTA and CDR2 FQGTGA. The CDR3 reads CASSLWSGGMSNQPQHF. CDR3 coding DNA: TGTGCCAGCAGCTTATGGTCAGGGGGCATGAGCAATCAGCCCCAGCATTTT.

This clone has more than one count but fewer than ten. The chain carries TRBV29-1 and TRBJ1-1; a possible D gene is TRBD1 (5 bases). The V end lost 3 bases, the J end lost 0 bases, and 26 bases lay between the germline ends. Germline values: CDR1 SQVTM, CDR2 ANQGSEA. This CDR3 has 19 residues. CDR3 protein: CSVDRARVQTFWMNTEAFF. The CDR3 DNA is TGCAGCGTTGATAGGGCCAGGGTTCAAACCTTTTGGATGAACACTGAAGCTTTCTTT.

V gene TRBV5-1 combines with J gene TRBJ1-2, with 12 nucleotides matching TRBD1. The CDR3 contains 16 residues. V trimming: 4 bases; J trimming: 0 bases; junction bases outside the gene matches: 4. Per the germline V gene, CDR1 is SGHRS and CDR2 is YFSETQ. The CDR3 sequence: CASSRGQGASNYGYTF. The CDR3, as DNA: TGCGCCAGCAGCAGGGGACAGGGGGCATCTAACTATGGCTACACCTTC.

This clone was counted once. The genes are TRBV4-1 and TRBJ1-6; the match to TRBD1 covers 7 bases. Germline V gene lookup returns CDR1 MGHRA and CDR2 YSYEKL. The J segment lost 2 bases and the V segment lost 4 bases, leaving 8 bases of the junction unmatched. The CDR3 extends over 17 amino acids. The CDR3 reads CASSLWGDRTYNSPLHF. The CDR3 nucleotides are TGCGCCAGCAGCCTCTGGGGGGACAGAACCTATAATTCACCCCTCCACTTT.

In the case of this clone: Its ends do not fully match the called genes, so a read error is possible. The chain has TRBV7-7 and TRBJ2-5, with TRBD1 matching over 7 bases. Germline CDR1 is SSHAT and CDR2 is FNYEAQ (reference sequence). CDR3 length: 17 amino acids. CDR3 in DNA: TGTGCTAGCAGCTCCGACAGGGACCGACTCACCCAAGAGACCCAGTACTTC. The encoded protein is CASSSDRDRLTQETQYF.

The chain joins TRBV11-2 to TRBJ2-1, with 8 bases fitting TRBD1. The CDR3 extends over 17 amino acids. Germline V lookup: CDR1 SGHAT, CDR2 FQNNGV. The trim removed 7 bases at V and 8 bases at J, leaving 19 bases unmatched. The CDR3 DNA is TGTGCCAGCACGCACGTTCAAGGACAGGGCCCTGAGCATGAGCAGTTCTTC. As protein: CASTHVQGQGPEHEQFF.

The chain joins TRBV6-1 to TRBJ1-4; TRBD1 aligns across 10 bases. Looked up from germline, CDR1 is MNHNS and CDR2 is SASEGT. The length of the CDR3 is 18 residues. V lost 2 bases to trimming and J lost 0 bases; unmatched junction nucleotides: 6. Here the CDR3 reads CASSELWTGGSTNEKLFF. DNA for the CDR3: TGTGCCAGCAGTGAATTGTGGACAGGGGGTTCAACTAATGAAAAACTGTTTTTT.

The V call is TRBV18, the J call TRBJ2-7; a possible D gene is TRBD2 (5 bases). Between the trimmed V and J ends, which lost 2 bases and 1 base, there was a span of 9 bases. Germline V gene data show CDR1 as KGHSH and CDR2 as LQKENI. The CDR3 totals 14 residues. CDR3 in amino acids: CASSPNGLSYEQYF. The CDR3 bases are TGTGCCAGCTCACCAAATGGACTGTCCTACGAGCAGTACTTC.

The CDR3 protein is CASSYSGTRSYNEQFF. CDR3 DNA: TGTGCCAGCAGTTATTCCGGGACTAGATCTTACAATGAGCAGTTCTTC. The chain links TRBV13 to TRBJ2-1; 8 bases fit TRBD2. This CDR3 has 16 residues. CDR1 and CDR2 from the germline V gene are PRHDT and FYEKMQ (reference sequence). V dropped 6 bases and J dropped 4; count of bases not matched to a gene: 11.

The chain couples TRBV10-3 to TRBJ1-1, with TRBD1 as a possible D gene (5 bases). This CDR3 spans 13 amino acids. Germline V gene lookup returns CDR1 ENHRY and CDR2 SYGVKD. The V end lost 6 bases, the J end lost 3 bases, and 11 bases lay between the germline ends. The CDR3 sequence is CAIRGLVDTEAFF. Here the CDR3 DNA reads TGTGCCATCAGGGGACTGGTGGACACTGAAGCTTTCTTT.

Concerning this clone itself: Other DNA sequences in this specimen translate into the identical CDR3. The chain couples TRBV28 to TRBJ2-3, with 10 bases matching TRBD1. Trimming cost V 5 bases and J 3 bases; bases outside gene matches: 5. Germline V gives CDR1 MDHEN, CDR2 SYDVKM. This CDR3 has 15 residues. CDR3: CASSPRTGGTDTQYF. Written as DNA, the CDR3 is TGTGCCAGCAGTCCCAGGACAGGGGGAACAGATACGCAGTATTTT.

This clone was seen once. The chain uses TRBV7-2 and TRBJ1-4; 7 positions match TRBD1. Germline V gene data show CDR1 as SGHTA and CDR2 as FQGNSA. With 5 bases clipped from V and 6 bases from J, the junction kept 9 bases outside the gene matches. The length of the CDR3 is 15 residues. CDR3 loop: CASSQNRGWDEKLFF. The CDR3 bases are TGTGCCAGCAGCCAAAACAGGGGTTGGGATGAAAAACTGTTTTTT.

This clone appeared a single time. This rearrangement joins TRBV18 to TRBJ1-2, with D tentatively TRBD1 (5 bases). This CDR3 is built from 15 residues. Germline CDR1 is KGHSH and CDR2 is LQKENI. Deletions cut 3 bases from V and 8 bases from J, with 19 bases between. Here the CDR3 reads CASSPTVGGVDGYTF. The CDR3 DNA reads as TGTGCCAGCTCACCCACGGTGGGGGGGGTCGACGGCTACACCTTC.

The rearrangement uses TRBV27 and TRBJ2-6; D possibly corresponds to TRBD2 (6 bases). The ends were cut back, 5 bases at V and 0 bases at J, with 11 bases in the middle. The CDR3 covers 16 residues. In germline, CDR1 is MNHEY, CDR2 SMNVEV (reference sequence). CDR3 DNA: TGTGCCAGCAGTCGACTAGGGGTCTCTGGGGCCAACGTCCTGACTTTC. Its translation is CASSRLGVSGANVLTF.

The chain recombines TRBV4-2 with TRBJ1-5; D possibly corresponds to TRBD1 (6 bases). Trimming took 4 bases from V and 1 from J, leaving 23 bases between them. This CDR3 is built from 19 residues. Per the germline V gene, CDR1 is LGHNA and CDR2 is YNFKEQ. For the CDR3, the DNA is TGTGCCAGCAGCCGTACAGGGCGCTCAGGCGCCTTGAGCAATCAGCCCCAGCATTTT. The encoded protein is CASSRTGRSGALSNQPQHF.

The chain uses TRBV6-1 and TRBJ1-5; 8 nucleotides match TRBD1. The germline gives CDR1 MNHNS, CDR2 SASEGT. V shed 1 base, J shed 15 bases, and the junction held 5 bases outside the gene matches. The CDR3 has 12 residues. The CDR3 protein is CASSEGQGTGHF. Here the CDR3 DNA reads TGTGCCAGCAGTGAAGGACAGGGGACGGGGCATTTT.

J is TRBJ1-1 and V is TRBV7-2, with D uncertain. Between the trimmed V and J ends, which lost 4 bases and 1 base, there was a span of 13 bases. The CDR3 totals 15 residues. Germline values: CDR1 SGHTA, CDR2 FQGNSA. The CDR3 protein is CASSSPRGGNTEAFF. The CDR3 coding sequence is TGTGCCAGCAGCTCTCCCCGGGGTGGGAACACTGAAGCTTTCTTT.

This chain joins TRBV6-5 and TRBJ2-1, with TRBD2 matching 10 bases. Germline lookup yields CDR1 MNHEY and CDR2 SVGAGI. The CDR3 covers 16 residues. V trimming: 2 bases; J trimming: 12 bases; junction bases outside the gene matches: 13. The CDR3 loop is CASSYNSGGAKFGQFF. CDR3 nucleotides: TGTGCCAGCAGTTACAACAGCGGGGGGGCCAAATTTGGGCAGTTCTTC.

The chain carries TRBV27 and TRBJ1-1; D perhaps matches TRBD1 (6 bases). V lost 6 bases and J lost 1, with 15 bases in between. In germline, CDR1 is MNHEY, CDR2 SMNVEV (reference sequence). CDR3 length: 15 residues. The CDR3 loop is CASRFTTGPNTEAFF. CDR3 in DNA: TGTGCCAGCAGGTTCACGACAGGCCCGAACACTGAAGCTTTCTTT.

CDR3 protein: CASTGTGHNQPQHF. The CDR3, as DNA: TGTGCCAGCACCGGGACAGGCCACAATCAGCCCCAGCATTTT. V is TRBV19 and J is TRBJ1-5; 8 nucleotides line up with TRBD1. The length of the CDR3 is 14 residues. The J segment lost 3 bases and the V segment lost 9 bases, leaving 7 bases of the junction unmatched. CDR1 is LNHDA and CDR2 is SQIVND in the germline V gene (reference sequence).

V gene TRBV28 combines with J gene TRBJ1-5, with 7 bases identical to TRBD1. Germline values: CDR1 MDHEN, CDR2 SYDVKM. V trimming: 5 bases; J trimming: 6 bases; junction bases outside the gene matches: 16. This CDR3 spans 17 amino acids. The CDR3 DNA is TGTGCCAGCAGTGACAGGGAAAAGGGAGGTTTGAGTCAGCCCCAGCATTTT. Residues: CASSDREKGGLSQPQHF.

V usage is TRBV6-5 and J usage is TRBJ1-5, with 8 bases matching TRBD1. This CDR3 has 14 amino acids. Per the germline V gene, CDR1 is MNHEY and CDR2 is SVGAGI. J gave up 11 bases and V 6 bases, and 12 bases lay outside the gene matches. The CDR3 DNA follows: TGTGCCAGCAGGGCCGGGACAGGACAGTTGGCCCAGCATTTT. This sequence encodes CASRAGTGQLAQHF.

The rearrangement joins TRBV5-4 to TRBJ2-3; 14 nucleotides match TRBD2. The V gene's germline CDR1 is SGHNT and CDR2 YYREEE (reference sequence). The CDR3 runs 17 residues. The ends lost 4 bases at V and 0 bases at J; junction bases unmatched: 4. CDR3 in amino acids: CASSQRLAGGSTDTQYF. The CDR3 nucleotides read TGTGCCAGCAGCCAACGACTAGCGGGGGGGAGCACAGATACGCAGTATTTT.

This chain links TRBV27 with TRBJ1-1; a possible D gene is TRBD1 (5 bases). V was clipped by 5 bases and J by 3 bases, with 13 bases between them. This CDR3 comprises 14 residues. CDR1 MNHEY and CDR2 SMNVEV come from the germline V gene (reference sequence). CDR3 loop: CASSRSGVYTEAFF. The DNA for the CDR3 is TGTGCCAGCAGTCGGTCGGGGGTGTACACTGAAGCTTTCTTT.

The V and J genes are TRBV30 and TRBJ1-1, with 11 bases lining up with TRBD1. Looked up from germline, CDR1 is GTSNPN and CDR2 is SVGIG (reference sequence). The trim removed 5 bases at V and 9 bases at J, leaving 11 bases unmatched. The CDR3 spans 14 residues. The CDR3 region has the DNA TGTGCCTGGGGACCGGGACAGGGGGATTCGAAAGCTTTCTTT. This encodes CAWGPGQGDSKAFF.

This chain uses TRBV7-3 with TRBJ2-2, with TRBD1 matching over 9 bases. The V and J ends lost 3 bases and 5 bases, in that order; junction bases with no gene match: 10. Germline V gene sequence: CDR1 SGHTA, CDR2 FQGTGA. The CDR3 spans 17 residues. CDR3 protein: CASSFRKQGASTGELFF. DNA of the CDR3: TGTGCCAGCAGCTTCCGTAAACAGGGGGCGTCTACCGGGGAGCTGTTTTTT.

This chain links TRBV19 with TRBJ2-5; a possible D gene is TRBD2 (5 bases). CDR1 and CDR2 (germline): LNHDA, SQIVND (reference sequence). V gave up 5 bases and J gave up 1 base, with 17 bases separating them. This CDR3 contains 16 residues. In DNA, the CDR3 is TGTGCCAGTAGTCCTTCCAGGACTGTCGCCCAAGAGACCCAGTACTTC. It specifies CASSPSRTVAQETQYF.